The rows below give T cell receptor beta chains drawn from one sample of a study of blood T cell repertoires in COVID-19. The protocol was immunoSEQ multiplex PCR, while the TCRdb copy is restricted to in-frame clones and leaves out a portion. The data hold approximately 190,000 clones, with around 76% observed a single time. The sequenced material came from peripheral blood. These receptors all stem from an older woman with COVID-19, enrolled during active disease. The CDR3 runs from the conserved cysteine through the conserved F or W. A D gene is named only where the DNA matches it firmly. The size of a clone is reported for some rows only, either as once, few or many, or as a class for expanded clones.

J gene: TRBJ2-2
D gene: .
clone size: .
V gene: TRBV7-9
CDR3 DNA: TGTGCCAGCAGCTTAGCTCGCTTAGGAGCCCCCGGGGAGCTGTTTTTT
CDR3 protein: CASSLARLGAPGELFF

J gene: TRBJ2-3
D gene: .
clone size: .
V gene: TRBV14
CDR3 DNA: TGTGCCAGCAGCCCTACAGGGCGTACGCAGTATTTT
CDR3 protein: CASSPTGRTQYF

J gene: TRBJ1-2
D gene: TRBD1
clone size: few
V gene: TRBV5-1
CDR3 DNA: TGCGCCAGCAGCTTGTTACAGGGGGCAGGAGATGGCTACACCTTC
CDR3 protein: CASSLLQGAGDGYTF

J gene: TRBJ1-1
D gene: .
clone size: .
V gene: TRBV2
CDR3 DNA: TGTGCCAGCAGTGAATGGGGGCGTGTAGTAAACACTGAAGCTTTCTTT
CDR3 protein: CASSEWGRVVNTEAFF

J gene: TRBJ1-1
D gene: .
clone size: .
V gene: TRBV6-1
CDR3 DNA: TGTGCCAGCAGTGAAGTCAGATCCACTGAAGCTTTCTTT
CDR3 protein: CASSEVRSTEAFF

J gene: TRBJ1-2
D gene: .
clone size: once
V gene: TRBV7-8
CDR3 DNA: TGTGCCAGCGGCCTCCTCCGCGGCAATGGCTACACCTTC
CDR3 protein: CASGLLRGNGYTF

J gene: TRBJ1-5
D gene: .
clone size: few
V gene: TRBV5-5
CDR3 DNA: TGTGCCAGCAGCTTTCGCCCCGAGAGCAATCAGCCCCAGCATTTT
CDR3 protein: CASSFRPESNQPQHF

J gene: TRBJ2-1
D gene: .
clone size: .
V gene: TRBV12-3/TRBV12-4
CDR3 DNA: TGTGCCAGTGTTCGCGGGGTCGACAATGAGCAGTTCTTC
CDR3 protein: CASVRGVDNEQFF

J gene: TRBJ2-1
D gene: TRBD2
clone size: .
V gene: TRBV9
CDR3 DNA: TGTGCCAGCACCCTCCAGGGACTAGCGGGATTCAGTGAGCAGTTCTTC
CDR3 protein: CASTLQGLAGFSEQFF

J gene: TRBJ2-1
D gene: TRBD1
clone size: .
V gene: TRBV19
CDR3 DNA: TGTGCCAGTAGTTCCACAGGGGGCGCGTCCAATGAGCAGTTCTTC
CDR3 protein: CASSSTGGASNEQFF

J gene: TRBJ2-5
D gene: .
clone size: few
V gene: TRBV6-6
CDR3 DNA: TGTGCCAGCAGTTACTCGAGACTAGTAGAGACCCAGTACTTC
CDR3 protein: CASSYSRLVETQYF

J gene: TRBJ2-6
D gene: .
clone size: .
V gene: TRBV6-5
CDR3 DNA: TGTGCCAGCAGTTCACAGGGCTCTGGGGCCAACGTCCTGACTTTC
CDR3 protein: CASSSQGSGANVLTF

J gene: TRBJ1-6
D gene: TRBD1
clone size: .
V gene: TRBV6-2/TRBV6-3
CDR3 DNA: TGTGCCAGCAGTCGCGGACAGGGATTTTCCTATAATTCACCCCTCCACTTT
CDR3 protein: CASSRGQGFSYNSPLHF

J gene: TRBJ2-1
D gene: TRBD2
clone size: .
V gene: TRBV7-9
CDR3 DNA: TGTGCCAGCAGAGAGACTAGCGGGAGGCTAACTCGCGGTGAGCAGTTCTTC
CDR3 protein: CASRETSGRLTRGEQFF

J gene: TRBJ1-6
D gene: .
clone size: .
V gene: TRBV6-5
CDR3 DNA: TGTGCCTCCAGGGGATCCTATAATTCACCCCTCCACTTT
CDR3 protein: CASRGSYNSPLHF

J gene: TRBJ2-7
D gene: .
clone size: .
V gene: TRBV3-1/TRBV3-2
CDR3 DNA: TGTGCCAGCAGCTACGGGACACGGTTTGACGAGCAGTACTTC
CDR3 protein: CASSYGTRFDEQYF

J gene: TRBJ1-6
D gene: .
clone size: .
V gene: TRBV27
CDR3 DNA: TGTGCCAGCAGTTTCCGGGGTTCACCCCTCCACTTT
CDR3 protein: CASSFRGSPLHF

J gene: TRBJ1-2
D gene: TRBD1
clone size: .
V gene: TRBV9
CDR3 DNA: TGTGCCAGCAGCGTAGCCGCAGGGGGCCTCTTCTATGGCTACACCTTC
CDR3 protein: CASSVAAGGLFYGYTF

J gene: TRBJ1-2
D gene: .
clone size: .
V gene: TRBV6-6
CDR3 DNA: TGTGCCAGCAGTTACTCGAACAGGGCAGATCCGGATGGCTACACCTTC
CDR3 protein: CASSYSNRADPDGYTF

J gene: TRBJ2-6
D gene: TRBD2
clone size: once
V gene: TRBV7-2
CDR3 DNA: TGTGCCAGCAGCTTTACTAGCGGGGAGATCTCTGGGGCCAACGTCCTGACTTTC
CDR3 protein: CASSFTSGEISGANVLTF

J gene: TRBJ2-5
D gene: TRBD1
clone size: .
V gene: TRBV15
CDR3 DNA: TGTGCCACCAGCAGTTCCGGGACAGGGGGCAAAGAGCGCCGAGGCCCAGAGACCCAGTACTTC
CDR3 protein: CATSSSGTGGKERRGPETQYF

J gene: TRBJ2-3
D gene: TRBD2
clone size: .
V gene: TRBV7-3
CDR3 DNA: TGTGCCAGCAGCCAAGCGGGAGGAAGGGATACGCAGTATTTT
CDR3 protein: CASSQAGGRDTQYF

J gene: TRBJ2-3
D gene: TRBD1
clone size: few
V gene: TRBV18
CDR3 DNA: TGTGCCAGCTCACCTATACGGGGACAGTACACAGATACGCAGTATTTT
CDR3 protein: CASSPIRGQYTDTQYF

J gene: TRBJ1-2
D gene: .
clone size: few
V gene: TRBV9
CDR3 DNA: TGTGCCAGCAGCGTAGATCCTACGGGGGGCTACACCTTC
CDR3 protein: CASSVDPTGGYTF

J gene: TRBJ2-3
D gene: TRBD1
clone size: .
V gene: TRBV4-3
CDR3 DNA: TGCGCCAGCAGCCAAGAGTTTTTAGACAGGGGTCTGGTAGATGGCACAGATACGCAGTATTTT
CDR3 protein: CASSQEFLDRGLVDGTDTQYF

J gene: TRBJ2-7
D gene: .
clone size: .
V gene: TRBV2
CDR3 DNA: TGTGCCAGCAGTCGAGGTGGATACGAGCAGTACTTC
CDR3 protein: CASSRGGYEQYF

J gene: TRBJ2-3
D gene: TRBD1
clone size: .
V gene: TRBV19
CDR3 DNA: TGTGCCAGTAGTATGGCACGGGACAGACCAAGCACAGATACGCAGTATTTT
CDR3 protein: CASSMARDRPSTDTQYF

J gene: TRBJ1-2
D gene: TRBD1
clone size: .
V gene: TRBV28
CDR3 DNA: TGTGCCAGCAGACAGCCGGGACCACAGGGGGCGCGGCGTGGCTACACCTTC
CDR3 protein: CASRQPGPQGARRGYTF

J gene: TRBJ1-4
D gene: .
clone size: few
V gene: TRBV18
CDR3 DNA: TGTGCCAGCTCACTGATGTCAGGGCAACGTGAGCGACTGTTTTTT
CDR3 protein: CASSLMSGQRERLFF

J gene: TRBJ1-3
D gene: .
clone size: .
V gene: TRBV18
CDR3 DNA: TGTGCCAGCTCACCGCGTAGCAGCTCTGGAAACACCATATATTTT
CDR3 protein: CASSPRSSSGNTIYF

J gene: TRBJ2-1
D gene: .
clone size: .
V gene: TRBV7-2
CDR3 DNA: TGTGCCAGCAGCCCCATACTCGGACAGATATACAATGAGCAGTTCTTC
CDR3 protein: CASSPILGQIYNEQFF

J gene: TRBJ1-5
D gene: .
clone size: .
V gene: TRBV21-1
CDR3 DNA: TGTGCCAGCAGCAAAAAGACAGGGGGGTCGTCCCAGCATTTT
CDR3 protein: CASSKKTGGSSQHF

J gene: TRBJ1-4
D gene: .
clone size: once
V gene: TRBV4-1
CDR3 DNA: TGCGCCAGCAGCCAAGTTGTAGGACAGATTAATGAAAAACTGTTTTTT
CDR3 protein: CASSQVVGQINEKLFF

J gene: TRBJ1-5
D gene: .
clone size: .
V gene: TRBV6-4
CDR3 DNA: TGTGCCAGCAGTGACTCGTTAACGGGACGGACAGCTAGCAATCAGCCCCAGCATTTT
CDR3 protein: CASSDSLTGRTASNQPQHF

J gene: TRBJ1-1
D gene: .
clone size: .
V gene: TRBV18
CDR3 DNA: TGTGCCAGCTCACCAGTGGCAGACACTGAAGCTTTCTTT
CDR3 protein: CASSPVADTEAFF

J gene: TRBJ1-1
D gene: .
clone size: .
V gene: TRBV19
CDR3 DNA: TGTGCCAGTAGCCATACACGGGGCACTGAAGCTTTCTTT
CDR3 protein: CASSHTRGTEAFF

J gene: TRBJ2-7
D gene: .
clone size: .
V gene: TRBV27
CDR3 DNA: TGTGCCAGCAGTTCGAGTTGGCGGAGGAGCTCCTACGAGCAGTACTTC
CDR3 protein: CASSSSWRRSSYEQYF

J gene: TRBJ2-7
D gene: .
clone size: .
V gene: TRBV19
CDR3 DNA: TGTGCCAGTTCAGGTTTTCTCTACGAGCAGTACTTC
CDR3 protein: CASSGFLYEQYF

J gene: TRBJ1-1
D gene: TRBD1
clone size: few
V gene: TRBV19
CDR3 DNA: TGTGCCAGTAGCCAAGGGGGCGCGAACACTGAAGCTTTCTTT
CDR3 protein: CASSQGGANTEAFF

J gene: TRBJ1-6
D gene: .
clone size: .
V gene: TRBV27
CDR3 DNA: TGTGCCAGCAGTTTATTCGTCGGGGAGGGGGTCTCCTATAATTCACCCCTCCACTTT
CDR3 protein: CASSLFVGEGVSYNSPLHF

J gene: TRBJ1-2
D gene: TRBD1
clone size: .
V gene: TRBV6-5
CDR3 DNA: TGTGCCAGCACCCTTGCGCAGGGGGCCTTTGGCTACACCTTC
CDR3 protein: CASTLAQGAFGYTF

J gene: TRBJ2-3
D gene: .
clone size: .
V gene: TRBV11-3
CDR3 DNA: TGTGCCAGCAGCCTATCGACAGGCCGGAGCACAGATACGCAGTATTTT
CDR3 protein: CASSLSTGRSTDTQYF

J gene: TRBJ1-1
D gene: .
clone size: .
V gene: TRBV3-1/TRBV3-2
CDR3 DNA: TGTGCCAGCAGCCATCAGGAATTGGGCACTGAAGCTTTCTTT
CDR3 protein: CASSHQELGTEAFF

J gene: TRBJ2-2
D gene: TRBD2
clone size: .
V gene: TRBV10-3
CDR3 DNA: TGTGCCATCAGGGGGATGACTAGCGGGGGAAACACCGGGGAGCTGTTTTTT
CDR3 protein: CAIRGMTSGGNTGELFF

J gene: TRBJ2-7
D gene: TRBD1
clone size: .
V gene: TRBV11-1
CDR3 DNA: TGTGCCAGCAGCTCCGGGACAGCGGTCTACGAGCAGTACTTC
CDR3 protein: CASSSGTAVYEQYF

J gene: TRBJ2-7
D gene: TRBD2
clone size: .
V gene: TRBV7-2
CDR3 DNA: TGTGCCAGCAGCTTAGAAGCGGGAGGTGCGTACGAGCAGTACTTC
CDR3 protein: CASSLEAGGAYEQYF

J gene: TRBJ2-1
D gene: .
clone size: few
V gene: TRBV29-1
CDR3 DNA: TGCAGCGTTGAAGATCGGTGGGGGCTCTCCTACAATGAGCAGTTCTTC
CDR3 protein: CSVEDRWGLSYNEQFF

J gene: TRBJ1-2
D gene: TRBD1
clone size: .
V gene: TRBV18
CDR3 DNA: TGTGCCAGCTCCCTGGGACAGGGGACATATGGCGGCTACACCTTC
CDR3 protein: CASSLGQGTYGGYTF

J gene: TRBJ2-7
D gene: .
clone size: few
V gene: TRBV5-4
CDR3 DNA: TGTGCCAGCAGCTTGACAGGGTTACCCGAGCAGTACTTC
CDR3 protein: CASSLTGLPEQYF

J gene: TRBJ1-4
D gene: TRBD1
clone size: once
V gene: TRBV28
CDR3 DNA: TGTGCCAGCAGTCCGCTGGACAGGGGTTCGGAAAAACTGTTTTTT
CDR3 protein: CASSPLDRGSEKLFF

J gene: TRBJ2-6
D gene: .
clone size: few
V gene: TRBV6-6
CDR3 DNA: TGTGCCAGCAGTTATGGGACTTACTCTGGGGCCAACGTCCTGACTTTC
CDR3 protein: CASSYGTYSGANVLTF

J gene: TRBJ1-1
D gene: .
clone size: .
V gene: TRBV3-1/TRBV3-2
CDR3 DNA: TGTGCCAGCAGCCAAGGGGGCCCGGCAAACACTGAAGCTTTCTTT
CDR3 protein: CASSQGGPANTEAFF

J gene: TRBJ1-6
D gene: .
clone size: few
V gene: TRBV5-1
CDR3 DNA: TGCGCCAGCAGGACCCCAGGACTTCAAAATTCACCCCTCCACTTT
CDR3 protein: CASRTPGLQNSPLHF

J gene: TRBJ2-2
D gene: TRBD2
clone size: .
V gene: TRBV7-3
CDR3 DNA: TGTGCCAGCAGCTTAAAGTCCCTAGCGGGAGGGCGCACCGGGGAGCTGTTTTTT
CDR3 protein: CASSLKSLAGGRTGELFF

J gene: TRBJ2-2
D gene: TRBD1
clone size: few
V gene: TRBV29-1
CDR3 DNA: TGCAGCGCCGGCACGGGGACAGGGAACACCGGGGAGCTGTTTTTT
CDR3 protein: CSAGTGTGNTGELFF